These T cell receptor beta chains were read from a single sample in a study of shared clonotypes between healthy human individuals. Data came from immunoSEQ multiplex PCR; TCRdb stores just in-frame clones and leaves some out. The table lists some 980,000 clones, 70% to 85% of them singletons. The sequenced material came from memory CD4+ T cells sorted from blood. These TCRs come from a man between 18 and 35 years old in good health. CDR3s leave out the opening cysteine and the closing phenylalanine or tryptophan.

length: 13; V: TRBV7-8; CDR3: ASSLRAGVGTEAF
length: 9; V: TRBV27; CDR3: ASRSLGEQY
length: 13; V: TRBV18; CDR3: ASSPLGAGTDTQY
length: 12; V: TRBV6-6; CDR3: ASRSTAPNEKLF
length: 13; V: TRBV5-4; CDR3: ASSLVASSGETQY
length: 13; V: TRBV23-1; CDR3: ASSPGQSPHEKLF
length: 17; V: TRBV27; CDR3: ASSLSPRFLAGYTGELF
length: 14; V: TRBV2; CDR3: ASRASGTGANTEAF
length: 13; V: TRBV2; CDR3: ASKTSGSNTGELF
length: 13; V: TRBV2; CDR3: ASSVQGAGTGELF
length: 14; V: TRBV7-9; CDR3: ASSLVKVAGDYEQY
length: 12; V: TRBV2; CDR3: ASTLGSSGNTIY
length: 11; V: TRBV5-1; CDR3: ASSENRLDTQY
length: 13; V: TRBV5-1; CDR3: ASSLAGTGDGEQY
length: 13; V: TRBV6-1; CDR3: ASRGQGAFNTEAF
length: 14; V: TRBV2; CDR3: ASRTQTSGRADTQY
length: 9; V: TRBV7-2; CDR3: ASSLALPQF
length: 13; V: TRBV5-1; CDR3: ASSLMRLGNTEAF
length: 12; V: TRBV16; CDR3: ASSPARENYGYT
length: 11; V: TRBV5-1; CDR3: ASSGQRQTEAF
length: 13; V: TRBV27; CDR3: ASSYGLAGVSEQY
length: 14; V: TRBV5-6; CDR3: ASSLYGTGLGETQY
length: 14; V: TRBV2; CDR3: ASTQDSGLYNSPLH
length: 14; V: TRBV7-8; CDR3: ASSLGGLAGSYEQY
length: 14; V: TRBV10-1; CDR3: ASSESGLAGGDTQY
length: 10; V: TRBV19; CDR3: ASSIPGNTIY
length: 12; V: TRBV6-5; CDR3: ARGRHLPISPLH
length: 14; V: TRBV29-1; CDR3: SVVTPDRGLWGGYT
length: 12; V: TRBV7-2; CDR3: ASSLVGSNYEQY
length: 11; V: TRBV5-6; CDR3: ASSIRPPYGYT
length: 11; V: TRBV6-6; CDR3: ASSSTDSQTQY
length: 13; V: TRBV5-6; CDR3: ASSFRQGLIAEAF